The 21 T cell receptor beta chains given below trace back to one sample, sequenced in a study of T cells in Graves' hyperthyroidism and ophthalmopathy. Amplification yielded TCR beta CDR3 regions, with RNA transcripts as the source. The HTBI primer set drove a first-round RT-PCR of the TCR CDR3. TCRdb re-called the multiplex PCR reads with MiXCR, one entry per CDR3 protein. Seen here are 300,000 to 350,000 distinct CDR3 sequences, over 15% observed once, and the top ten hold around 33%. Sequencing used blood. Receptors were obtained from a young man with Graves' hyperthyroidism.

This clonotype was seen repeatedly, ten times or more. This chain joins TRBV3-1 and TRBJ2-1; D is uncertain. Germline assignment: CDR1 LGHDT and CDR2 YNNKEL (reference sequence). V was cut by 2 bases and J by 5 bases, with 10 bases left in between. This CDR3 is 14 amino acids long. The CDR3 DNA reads TGTGCCAGCAGCCAAAACAACCGGGACAATGAGCAGTTCTTC. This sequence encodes CASSQNNRDNEQFF.

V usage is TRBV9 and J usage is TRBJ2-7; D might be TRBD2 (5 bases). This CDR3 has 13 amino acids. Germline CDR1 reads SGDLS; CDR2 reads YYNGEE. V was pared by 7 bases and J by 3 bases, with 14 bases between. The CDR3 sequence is CASSRTLNYEQYF. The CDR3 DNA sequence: TGTGCCAGCTCCCGGACTTTAAACTACGAGCAGTACTTC.

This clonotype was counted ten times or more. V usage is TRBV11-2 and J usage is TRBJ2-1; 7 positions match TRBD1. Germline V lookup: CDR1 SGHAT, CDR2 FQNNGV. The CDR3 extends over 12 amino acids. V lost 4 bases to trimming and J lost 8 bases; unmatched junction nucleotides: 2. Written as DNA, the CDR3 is TGTGCCAGCAGCTCGCAGGGGGATGAGCAGTTCTTC. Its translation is CASSSQGDEQFF.

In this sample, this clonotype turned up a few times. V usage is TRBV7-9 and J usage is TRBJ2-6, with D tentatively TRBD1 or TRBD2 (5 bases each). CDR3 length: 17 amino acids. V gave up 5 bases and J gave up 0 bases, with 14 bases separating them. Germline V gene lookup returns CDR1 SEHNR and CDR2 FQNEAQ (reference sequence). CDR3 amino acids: CASSPGTDFSGANVLTF. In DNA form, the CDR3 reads TGTGCCAGCAGCCCCGGGACGGACTTCTCTGGGGCCAACGTCCTGACTTTC.

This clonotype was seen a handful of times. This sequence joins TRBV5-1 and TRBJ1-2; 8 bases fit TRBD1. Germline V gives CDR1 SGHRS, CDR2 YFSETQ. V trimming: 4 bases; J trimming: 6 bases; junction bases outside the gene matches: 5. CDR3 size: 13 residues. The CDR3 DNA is TGCGCCAGCAGCCCGACAGGGGCCGATGGCTACACCTTC. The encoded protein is CASSPTGADGYTF.

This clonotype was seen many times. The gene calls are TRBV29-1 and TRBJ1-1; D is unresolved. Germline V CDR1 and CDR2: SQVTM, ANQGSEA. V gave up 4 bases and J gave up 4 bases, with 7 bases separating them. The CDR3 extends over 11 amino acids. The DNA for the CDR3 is TGCAGCGTTGTGAGGAGCACTGAAGCTTTCTTT. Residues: CSVVRSTEAFF. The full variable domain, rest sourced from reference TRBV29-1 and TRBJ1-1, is SAVISQKPSRDICQRGTSLTIQCQVDSQVTMMFWYRQQPGQSLTLIATANQGSEATYESGFVIDKFPISRPNLTFSTLTVSNMSPEDSSIYLCSVVRSTEAFFGQGTRLTVV.

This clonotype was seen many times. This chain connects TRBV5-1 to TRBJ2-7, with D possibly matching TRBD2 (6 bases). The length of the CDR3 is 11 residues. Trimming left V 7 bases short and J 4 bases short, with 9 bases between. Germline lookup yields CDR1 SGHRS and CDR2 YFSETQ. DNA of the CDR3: TGCGCCAGCCGGGACTTTTACGAGCAGTACTTC. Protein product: CASRDFYEQYF.

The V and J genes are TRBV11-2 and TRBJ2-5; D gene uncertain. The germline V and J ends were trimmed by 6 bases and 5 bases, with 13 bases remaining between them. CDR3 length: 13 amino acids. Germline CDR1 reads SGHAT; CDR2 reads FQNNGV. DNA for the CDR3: TGTGCCAGCAGACACCCCCGTCGTGAGACCCAGTACTTC. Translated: CASRHPRRETQYF.

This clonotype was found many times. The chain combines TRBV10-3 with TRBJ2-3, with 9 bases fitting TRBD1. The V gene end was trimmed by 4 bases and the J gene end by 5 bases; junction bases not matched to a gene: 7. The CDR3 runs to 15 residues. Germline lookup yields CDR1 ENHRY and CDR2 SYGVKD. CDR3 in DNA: TGTGCCATCAGTGGGACCGGGACAGGGAGAGATACGCAGTATTTT. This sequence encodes CAISGTGTGRDTQYF.

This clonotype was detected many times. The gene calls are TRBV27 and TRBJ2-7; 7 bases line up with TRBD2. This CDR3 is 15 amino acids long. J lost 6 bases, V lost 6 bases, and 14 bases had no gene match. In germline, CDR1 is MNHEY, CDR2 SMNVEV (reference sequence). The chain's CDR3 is CASRAWGEGQFEQYF. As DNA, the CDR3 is TGTGCCAGCAGGGCCTGGGGGGAGGGCCAATTCGAGCAGTACTTC.

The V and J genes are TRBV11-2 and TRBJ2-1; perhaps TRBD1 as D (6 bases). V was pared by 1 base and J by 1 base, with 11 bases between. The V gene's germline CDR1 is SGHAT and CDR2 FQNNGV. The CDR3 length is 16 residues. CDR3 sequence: CASSLGWDTSYNEQFF. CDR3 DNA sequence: TGTGCCAGCAGCTTAGGGTGGGACACGTCCTACAATGAGCAGTTCTTC.

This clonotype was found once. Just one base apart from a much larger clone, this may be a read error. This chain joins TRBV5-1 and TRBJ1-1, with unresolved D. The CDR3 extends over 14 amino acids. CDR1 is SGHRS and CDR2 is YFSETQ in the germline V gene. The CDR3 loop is CASSPAPGYTEGFF. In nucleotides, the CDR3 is TGCGCCAGCAGCCCCGCTCCCGGGTACACTGAAGGTTTCTTT. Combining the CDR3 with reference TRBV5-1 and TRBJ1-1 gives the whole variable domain KAGVTQTPRYLIKTRGQQVTLSCSPISGHRSVSWYQQTPGQGLQFLFEYFSETQRNKGNFPGRFSGRQFSNSRSEMNVSTLELGDSALYLCASSPAPGYTEGFFGQGTRLTVV.

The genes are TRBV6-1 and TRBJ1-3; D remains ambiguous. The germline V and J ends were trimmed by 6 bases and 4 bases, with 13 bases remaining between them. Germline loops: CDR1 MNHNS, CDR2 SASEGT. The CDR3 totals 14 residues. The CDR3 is CASRPLLEGNTIYF. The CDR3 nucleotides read TGTGCCAGCAGGCCCCTTTTGGAAGGAAACACCATATATTTT.

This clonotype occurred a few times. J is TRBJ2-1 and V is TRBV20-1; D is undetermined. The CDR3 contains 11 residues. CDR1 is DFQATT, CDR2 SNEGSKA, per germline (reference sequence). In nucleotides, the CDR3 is TGCAGCGTGGGCTCCTACAATGAGCAGTTCTTC. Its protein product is CSVGSYNEQFF.

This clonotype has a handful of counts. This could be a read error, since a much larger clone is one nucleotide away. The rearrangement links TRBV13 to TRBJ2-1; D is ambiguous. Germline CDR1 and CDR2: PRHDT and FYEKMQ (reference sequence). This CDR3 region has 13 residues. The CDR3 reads CASSPKYYNGQFF. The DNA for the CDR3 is TGTGCCAGCAGCCCGAAATATTACAATGGGCAGTTCTTC.

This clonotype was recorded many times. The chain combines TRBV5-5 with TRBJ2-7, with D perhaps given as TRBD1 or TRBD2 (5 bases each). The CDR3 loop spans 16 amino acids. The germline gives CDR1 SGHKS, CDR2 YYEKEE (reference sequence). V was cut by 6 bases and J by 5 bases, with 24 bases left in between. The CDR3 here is CASTKKGTFDYDEQYF. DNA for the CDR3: TGTGCCAGCACCAAAAAGGGGACCTTCGATTACGACGAGCAGTACTTC.

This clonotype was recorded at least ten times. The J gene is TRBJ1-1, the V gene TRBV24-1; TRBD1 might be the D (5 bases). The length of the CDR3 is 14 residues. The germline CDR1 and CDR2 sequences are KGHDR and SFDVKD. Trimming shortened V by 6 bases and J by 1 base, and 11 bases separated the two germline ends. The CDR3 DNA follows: TGTGCCACCAGTCCCCCGGGGCAGAACACTGAAGCTTTCTTT. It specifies CATSPPGQNTEAFF.

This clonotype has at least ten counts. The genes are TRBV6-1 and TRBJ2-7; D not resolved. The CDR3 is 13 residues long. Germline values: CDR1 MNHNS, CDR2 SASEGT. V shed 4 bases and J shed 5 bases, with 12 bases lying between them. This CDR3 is CASSVDWDDEQYF. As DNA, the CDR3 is TGTGCCAGCAGTGTAGATTGGGATGACGAGCAGTACTTC.

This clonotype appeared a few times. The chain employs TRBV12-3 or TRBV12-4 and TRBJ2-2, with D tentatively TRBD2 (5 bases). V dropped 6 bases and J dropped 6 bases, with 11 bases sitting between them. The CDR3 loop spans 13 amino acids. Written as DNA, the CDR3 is TGTGCCAGCAGCCTCCGGGGAGCCGGGGAGCTGTTTTTT. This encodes CASSLRGAGELFF.

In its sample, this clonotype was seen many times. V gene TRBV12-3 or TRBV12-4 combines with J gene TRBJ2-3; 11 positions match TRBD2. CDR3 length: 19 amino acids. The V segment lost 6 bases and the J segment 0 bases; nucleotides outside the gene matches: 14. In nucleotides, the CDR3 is TGTGCCAGCAGCTCGGATTGGCTAGCGGGAGGTCCTAGCACAGATACGCAGTATTTT. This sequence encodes CASSSDWLAGGPSTDTQYF.

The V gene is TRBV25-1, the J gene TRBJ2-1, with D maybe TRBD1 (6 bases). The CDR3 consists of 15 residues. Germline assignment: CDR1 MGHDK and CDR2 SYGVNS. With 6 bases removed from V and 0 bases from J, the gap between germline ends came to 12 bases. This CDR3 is CASSALDSSYNEQFF. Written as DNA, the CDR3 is TGTGCCAGCAGCGCCTTGGACAGCTCCTACAATGAGCAGTTCTTC.